What follows is one T cell receptor beta chain and its context. These data come from a study of blood T cell repertoires in COVID-19. Study-level information: Researchers got acute and convalescent COVID-19 samples from the United States, Italy and Spain.

How the authors handled the data: Using reference gene primer amplification, nucleated cell counts were estimated. TCRdb keeps only in-frame clones here, not all; method: immunoSEQ multiplex PCR. Clone size and the V and J calls come from that table; the DNA yielded D and trimming. The data show around 240,000 clones, around 85% seen once. The sample comprised peripheral blood. The source is a woman in her twenties or thirties who had recovered from COVID-19.

CDR3 DNA: TGTGCCAGCAGCCAAGATCTTCGTAGGGAGGACACTGAAGCTTTCTTT. This gives the protein CASSQDLRREDTEAFF. The chain has TRBV4-2 and TRBJ1-1, with no clear D. This CDR3 contains 16 residues. V lost 0 bases, J lost 3 bases, and 14 bases lay in between. The germline V gene encodes CDR1 LGHNA and CDR2 YNFKEQ.